This TCR beta chain is drawn from a study of blood T cell repertoires in COVID-19. This table comes from immunoSEQ multiplex PCR, and its TCRdb copy is limited to in-frame clones, with some not included. This sample yields 170,000 or so clones, of which roughly 83% are seen a single time; 2.9% belongs to the top ten. The V segment lost 1 base and the J segment 6 bases; nucleotides outside the gene matches: 3. Looked up from germline, CDR1 is SEHNR and CDR2 is FQNEAQ (reference sequence). The CDR3 contains 15 residues. This clonotype originated in a woman aged 55 to 70 with acute or convalescent COVID-19. V is TRBV7-9 and J is TRBJ1-6, with 7 bases identical to TRBD1. The sequencing input was peripheral blood. The CDR3 nucleotides are TGTGCCAGCAGCTTAGTACAGGGGATTAATTCACCCCTCCACTTT. It translates to CASSLVQGINSPLHF.